A single sample is the source of the 12 T cell receptor beta chains below, sequenced in a study of vaccination effects on CD4 cells after COVID-19. These receptors lack a known antigen. With the ViraFEST assay, the study expanded antigen-specific CD4+ T cells using viral peptide pools, then sequenced them. With 9 to 11 days of culture completed, CD4+ T cells were isolated. Each participant was administered two doses of either the BNT162b2 or the mRNA-1273 vaccine. Produced via immunoSEQ multiplex PCR; TCRdb's table is partial and in-frame only. The sample includes about 35,000 clones, 82% seen only once; the top ten take roughly 1.6%. Sequences were derived from CD4+ T cells from PBMCs cultured with HCoV-NL63 spike peptides, sampled after COVID-19 vaccination. These receptors were taken from a human donor who received a COVID-19 vaccine. Some clones in this sample may be carry-over from other donors' samples.

The chain employs TRBV5-4 and TRBJ2-1, with D tentatively TRBD1 (5 bases). V was shortened by 1 base and J by 6 bases, with 8 bases between the two germline ends. CDR1 is SGHNT and CDR2 is YYREEE in the germline V gene (reference sequence). CDR3 size: 13 residues. Here the CDR3 reads CASSLWGGNEQFF. In DNA form, the CDR3 reads TGTGCCAGCAGCTTGTGGGGCGGCAATGAGCAGTTCTTC.

This clone showed up just a few times. The chain recombines TRBV6-6 with TRBJ2-7; 7 nucleotides agree with TRBD1. CDR3 length: 13 amino acids. CDR1 is MNHNY and CDR2 is SVGAGI in the germline V gene (reference sequence). The V segment lost 2 bases and the J segment 3 bases; nucleotides outside the gene matches: 1. The CDR3 nucleotides are TGTGCCAGCAGTTACGGGACAGACTACGAGCAGTACGTC. The encoded protein is CASSYGTDYEQYV.

The CDR3 region is CASSIGQLNEKLFF. The CDR3 DNA reads as TGTGCCAGCAGTATTGGACAGCTTAATGAAAAACTGTTTTTT. This chain links TRBV2 with TRBJ1-4; D is possibly TRBD1 (6 bases). The CDR3 extends over 14 amino acids. V was clipped by 5 bases and J by 4 bases, with 11 bases between them. Germline V gene sequence: CDR1 SNHLY, CDR2 FYNNEI. Combining the CDR3 with reference TRBV2 and TRBJ1-4 gives the whole variable domain EPEVTQTPSHQVTQMGQEVILRCVPISNHLYFYWYRQILGQKVEFLVSFYNNEISEKSEIFDDQFSVERPDGSNFTLKIRSTKLEDSAMYFCASSIGQLNEKLFFGSGTQLSVL.

This chain links TRBV4-1 with TRBJ2-1; 7 bases match TRBD2. The CDR3 has 13 amino acids. The ends lost 3 bases at V and 15 bases at J; junction bases unmatched: 11. CDR1 and CDR2 from the germline V gene are MGHRA and YSYEKL. The CDR3 sequence: CASSHGGTGLWFF. As DNA, the CDR3 is TGCGCCAGCAGCCACGGGGGGACGGGACTCTGGTTCTTC.

J is TRBJ2-3 and V is TRBV6-6; possibly TRBD2 for D (5 bases). The V end lost 0 bases, the J end lost 4 bases, and 8 bases lay between the germline ends. In germline, CDR1 is MNHNY, CDR2 SVGAGI (reference sequence). CDR3 size: 14 residues. In DNA, the CDR3 is TGTGCCAGCAGTTACTCGAGGGATTCAGATACGCAGTATTTT. This gives the protein CASSYSRDSDTQYF.

This clone was seen more than once but under ten times. The V call is TRBV7-9, the J call TRBJ2-7; no definite D call. CDR3 length: 13 amino acids. Germline-derived CDR1 and CDR2 are SEHNR and FQNEAQ (reference sequence). V dropped 2 bases and J dropped 5 bases, with 10 bases sitting between them. This CDR3 reads CASSLSGGNEQYV. CDR3 nucleotides: TGTGCCAGCAGCTTATCCGGTGGGAACGAGCAGTACGTC.

The V gene is TRBV5-8, the J gene TRBJ2-5; D tentatively reads TRBD1 or TRBD2 (5 bases each). The CDR3 is 16 residues long. CDR1 is SGHTS and CDR2 is YDEGEE in the germline V gene. V lost 7 bases and J 2 bases, leaving 21 bases between the germline ends. The CDR3 sequence: CASPTGARLPQETQYF. The DNA for the CDR3 is TGTGCCAGCCCAACCGGGGCCCGGTTACCTCAAGAGACCCAGTACTTC.

V is TRBV4-2 and J is TRBJ2-1; 9 nucleotides match TRBD2. There are 18 residues in the CDR3. From germline, CDR1 is LGHNA and CDR2 YNFKEQ. V was pared by 4 bases and J by 3 bases, with 13 bases of the junction left unmatched. The CDR3 region is CASSPRLGGGGDYNEQFF. The CDR3 nucleotides read TGTGCCAGCAGCCCTCGGTTGGGGGGCGGGGGGGACTACAATGAGCAGTTCTTC.

V and J are TRBV24-1 and TRBJ2-3; 9 bases align to TRBD1. Germline CDR1 reads KGHDR; CDR2 reads SFDVKD. The CDR3 totals 16 residues. V was pared by 3 bases and J by 7 bases, with 10 bases of the junction left unmatched. The CDR3 loop reads CATSDAQGARGYTQYF. CDR3 bases: TGTGCCACCAGTGATGCACAGGGGGCCCGCGGATATACGCAGTATTTT.

The table lists this clone with a few counts. The chain has TRBV7-3 and TRBJ1-1; TRBD1 matches at 7 bases. The junction had 6 bases not matched to a gene; V was cut back by 7 bases and J by 4 bases. This CDR3 has 13 amino acids. CDR1 is SGHTA and CDR2 is FQGTGA in the germline V gene. The chain's CDR3 is CASKAPGGTEAFF. The CDR3 nucleotides read TGTGCCAGCAAAGCCCCAGGGGGCACTGAAGCTTTCTTT.

This chain connects TRBV24-1 to TRBJ2-5, with D uncertain. This CDR3 has 13 residues. Trimming took off 4 bases at V and 5 bases at J, with 10 bases between the two ends. Germline V gene data show CDR1 as KGHDR and CDR2 as SFDVKD. The CDR3, as DNA: TGTGCCACCAGTGACATAATTAGGGAGACCCAGTACTTC. The encoded protein is CATSDIIRETQYF.

The rearrangement links TRBV5-1 to TRBJ2-1, with 16 bases identical to TRBD2. Germline values: CDR1 SGHRS, CDR2 YFSETQ. CDR3 length: 18 residues. Trimming took 4 bases from V and 0 from J; bases not matched to a gene: 4. In nucleotides, the CDR3 is TGCGCCAGCAGCCCGGGACTAGCGGGGGGGGCCTCCTACAATGAGCAGTTCTTC. Translation gives CASSPGLAGGASYNEQFF.